One sample yielded the 20 T cell receptor beta chains listed below, sequenced in a study of cytomegalovirus exposure and HLA in healthy donors. Researchers ran the PCR with 60 Vbeta and 13 Jbeta primers. Only in-frame clones appear in the TCRdb table, and some are missing; sequencing was by immunoSEQ multiplex PCR. The sample includes 160,000 or so clones, about 80% of them seen just once. Input material: PBMCs. The receptors come from a man aged 25-45 years in good health and CMV-seronegative.

Concerning this clone: At one of its ends the junction is not consistent with the germline gene, which may arise from a read error. This rearrangement joins TRBV7-7 to TRBJ2-5; 10 nucleotides agree with TRBD1. The CDR3 has 15 amino acids. Germline CDR1 is SSHAT and CDR2 is FNYEAQ (reference sequence). CDR3 residues: CASSSRTGGEETQYF. The CDR3 DNA follows: TGTGCTAGCAGCTCGCGGACAGGGGGTGAAGAGACCCAGTACTTC.

This clone was seen more than once but under ten times. The chain joins TRBV19 to TRBJ2-2, with 7 bases identical to TRBD2. The CDR3 covers 15 residues. Germline V gene lookup returns CDR1 LNHDA and CDR2 SQIVND (reference sequence). V shed 7 bases and J 3 bases; nucleotides not matched to a gene: 8. DNA for the CDR3: TGTGCCAGTAAATTCGAGCGGGATTACACCGGGGAGCTGTTTTTT. This codes for CASKFERDYTGELFF.

The sample holds one count of this clone. J is TRBJ1-2 and V is TRBV11-2; D is perhaps TRBD1 (5 bases). The V gene's germline CDR1 is SGHAT and CDR2 FQNNGV. The V gene lost 10 bases and the J gene lost 9 bases, with 15 bases spanning the gap. The CDR3 contains 11 residues. CDR3 loop: CATTPGGSYTF. The CDR3 nucleotides are TGTGCCACCACCCCGGGGGGGAGCTACACCTTC. Variable domain in full (rest from reference TRBV11-2 and TRBJ1-2): EAGVAQSPRYKIIEKRQSVAFWCNPISGHATLYWYQQILGQGPKLLIQFQNNGVVDDSQLPKDRFSAERLKGVDSTLKIQPAKLEDSAVYLCATTPGGSYTFGSGTRLTVV.

This chain joins TRBV6-6 and TRBJ1-1; 7 bases match TRBD1. V trimming: 7 bases; J trimming: 3 bases; junction bases outside the gene matches: 8. Germline CDR1 and CDR2: MNHNY and SVGAGI (reference sequence). This CDR3 is 14 amino acids long. This CDR3 is CASTQSGTDTEAFF. The CDR3 nucleotides read TGTGCCAGCACCCAGAGTGGGACAGACACTGAAGCTTTCTTT.

The V and J genes are TRBV7-8 and TRBJ2-7; 9 positions match TRBD2. Germline lookup yields CDR1 SGHVS and CDR2 FQNEAQ. The CDR3 totals 17 residues. V lost 1 base to trimming and J lost 4 bases; unmatched junction nucleotides: 11. The DNA of the CDR3 is TGTGCCAGCAGCTTAGGCGGGCTAGCGGGACGACTTTACGAGCAGTACTTC. It is translated as CASSLGGLAGRLYEQYF.

The V call is TRBV6-5, the J call TRBJ2-7; D is undetermined. The germline gives CDR1 MNHEY, CDR2 SVGAGI. Between the trimmed V and J ends, which lost 5 bases and 0 bases, there was a span of 11 bases. The CDR3 contains 14 residues. For the CDR3, the DNA is TGTGCCAGCAGTACCAGATCAGTCTCCTACGAGCAGTACTTC. It yields the protein CASSTRSVSYEQYF.

The genes are TRBV19 and TRBJ2-1; TRBD1 is a possible D gene (6 bases). The CDR3 has 18 residues. Trimming left V 3 bases short and J 8 bases short, with 26 bases between. Germline CDR1 is LNHDA and CDR2 is SQIVND (reference sequence). CDR3 region: CASSIPAGDLLGGDEQFF. The CDR3 region has the DNA TGTGCCAGTAGTATTCCGGCAGGGGATTTACTAGGGGGTGATGAGCAGTTCTTC.

The chain has TRBV30 and TRBJ1-4, with 9 bases identical to TRBD1. The ends lost 3 bases at V and 6 bases at J; junction bases unmatched: 8. The CDR3 is 15 residues long. CDR1 and CDR2 (germline): GTSNPN, SVGIG (reference sequence). CDR3 bases: TGTGCCTGGAGGAGATGGGACAGGGCCTATGAAAAACTGTTTTTT. Encoded protein: CAWRRWDRAYEKLFF.

This clone was seen once. This chain connects TRBV10-1 to TRBJ2-7, with a tentative D call TRBD2 (5 bases). Trimming shortened V by 2 bases and J by 6 bases, and 17 bases separated the two germline ends. Germline CDR1 is WNHNN and CDR2 is SYGVQD (reference sequence). The CDR3 extends over 15 amino acids. The CDR3: CASSERERSPSEQYF. DNA of the CDR3: TGCGCCAGCAGTGAGCGGGAACGGTCCCCCAGCGAGCAGTACTTC.

This clone came up a few times. V usage is TRBV25-1 and J usage is TRBJ2-5, with D tentatively TRBD1 (6 bases). CDR3 length equals 14 residues. The germline V and J ends were trimmed by 0 bases and 5 bases, with 10 bases remaining between them. Germline CDR1 and CDR2: MGHDK and SYGVNS. The CDR3 loop reads CASSEYPQGETQYF. CDR3 nucleotide sequence: TGTGCCAGCAGTGAATATCCACAGGGCGAGACCCAGTACTTC.

The chain is built from TRBV30 and TRBJ1-6; TRBD1 aligns across 9 bases. J gave up 4 bases and V 2 bases, and 6 bases lay outside the gene matches. The CDR3 loop spans 16 amino acids. The germline V gene encodes CDR1 GTSNPN and CDR2 SVGIG (reference sequence). The CDR3 coding sequence is TGTGCCTGGAGTTTTACAGGGGGCCTTTATAATTCACCCCTCCACTTT. Its protein product is CAWSFTGGLYNSPLHF.

The J gene is TRBJ2-3, the V gene TRBV19; a possible D gene is TRBD2 (5 bases). In germline, CDR1 is LNHDA, CDR2 SQIVND (reference sequence). This CDR3 comprises 16 residues. The germline V and J ends were trimmed by 2 bases and 2 bases, with 14 bases remaining between them. The CDR3 nucleotides are TGTGCCAGTAGTATAAGGGCGGGCCCCATCACAGATACGCAGTATTTT. Translation gives CASSIRAGPITDTQYF.

The DNA of the CDR3 is TGTGCCAGCAGACCCGGACGGGACTACGAGCAGTACTTC. It translates to CASRPGRDYEQYF. This chain uses TRBV28 with TRBJ2-7, with D maybe TRBD2 (5 bases). The CDR3 has 13 residues. V lost 6 bases and J 3 bases, leaving 12 bases between the germline ends. Germline V gene lookup returns CDR1 MDHEN and CDR2 SYDVKM.

J is TRBJ2-3 and V is TRBV29-1; TRBD1 is a possible D gene (6 bases). The germline V gene encodes CDR1 SQVTM and CDR2 ANQGSEA. CDR3 size: 13 residues. V was clipped by 7 bases and J by 0 bases, with 11 bases between them. CDR3 residues: CSECTGSTDTQYF. CDR3 DNA sequence: TGCAGCGAATGTACAGGGAGCACAGATACGCAGTATTTT.

The J gene is TRBJ1-4, the V gene TRBV7-9; a weak D match, TRBD1 (6 bases). The CDR3 consists of 16 residues. Per the germline V gene, CDR1 is SEHNR and CDR2 is FQNEAQ (reference sequence). The V and J ends lost 5 bases and 8 bases respectively, with 21 bases between them. The CDR3 protein is CASSRSTGGKGEKLFF. The DNA of the CDR3 is TGTGCCAGCAGCCGATCGACAGGCGGAAAAGGGGAAAAACTGTTTTTT. Looking up the rest from reference TRBV7-9 and TRBJ1-4 gives the full variable domain: DTGVSQNPRHKITKRGQNVTFRCDPISEHNRLYWYRQTLGQGPEFLTYFQNEAQLEKSRLLSDRFSAERPKGSFSTLEIQRTEQGDSAMYLCASSRSTGGKGEKLFFGSGTQLSVL.

The CDR3 sequence is CASSRLTGGATEAFF. CDR3 bases: TGTGCCAGCAGCCGACTTACAGGGGGGGCCACTGAAGCTTTCTTT. This sequence joins TRBV7-6 and TRBJ1-1, with 8 positions matching TRBD1. The CDR3 has 15 amino acids. Germline V gene data show CDR1 as SGHVS and CDR2 as FNYEAQ. The ends lost 5 bases at V and 4 bases at J; junction bases unmatched: 9.

The CDR3 is CASSPSSQAGGKFF. For the CDR3, the DNA is TGCGCCAGCAGCCCATCTTCCCAAGCGGGTGGAAAGTTCTTC. V usage is TRBV5-1 and J usage is TRBJ2-1; D is possibly TRBD2 (6 bases). CDR1 and CDR2 (germline): SGHRS, YFSETQ. The CDR3 loop spans 14 amino acids. V gave up 4 bases and J gave up 14 bases, with 22 bases separating them.

Regarding this clone: Other DNA sequences in this sample translate to the same CDR3. This sequence joins TRBV2 and TRBJ2-7, with a weak D call TRBD2 (5 bases). Trimming took off 5 bases at V and 2 bases at J, with 7 bases between the two ends. The germline V gene encodes CDR1 SNHLY and CDR2 FYNNEI. CDR3 size: 12 residues. The CDR3 nucleotides read TGTGCCAGCAGTACCGGGACCTACGAGCAGTACTTC. Its protein is CASSTGTYEQYF.

The V gene is TRBV6-1, the J gene TRBJ2-2; 8 bases fit TRBD1. This CDR3 comprises 15 residues. V trimming: 4 bases; J trimming: 4 bases; junction bases outside the gene matches: 5. CDR1 MNHNS and CDR2 SASEGT come from the germline V gene. The CDR3: CASSARQGTTGELFF. The CDR3 DNA is TGTGCCAGCAGTGCCCGACAGGGGACCACCGGGGAGCTGTTTTTT.

The chain uses TRBV5-4 and TRBJ1-2; the D gene is possibly TRBD1 (6 bases). Germline V gene data show CDR1 as SGHNT and CDR2 as YYREEE (reference sequence). Trimming stripped 0 bases from V and 8 bases from J, with 17 bases between. There are 15 residues in the CDR3. Here the CDR3 reads CASSLEQGGVWGYTF. The CDR3 DNA reads as TGTGCCAGCAGCTTGGAACAGGGTGGGGTTTGGGGCTACACCTTC.